These 9 T cell receptor beta chains originate from one sample sequenced in a study of blood T cell repertoires in COVID-19. The method was immunoSEQ multiplex PCR; TCRdb's version includes in-frame clones alone and lacks a portion of them. The sample has tens of thousands of clones; around 80% are singletons. Sequences were obtained from peripheral blood. The source of these receptors is a man in his 60s with acute or convalescent COVID-19.

V usage is TRBV24-1 and J usage is TRBJ1-2; D gene uncertain. The germline CDR1 and CDR2 sequences are KGHDR and SFDVKD. The CDR3 runs 13 residues. V was shortened by 4 bases and J by 7 bases, with 12 bases between the two germline ends. This CDR3 reads CATSDRSFSGYTF. The CDR3 bases are TGTGCCACCAGTGACCGGTCCTTCTCTGGCTACACCTTC.

This chain links TRBV7-2 with TRBJ1-2; D possibly corresponds to TRBD1 (5 bases). The germline CDR1 and CDR2 sequences are SGHTA and FQGNSA. CDR3 length equals 14 residues. With 3 bases removed from V and 4 bases from J, the gap between germline ends came to 12 bases. The CDR3 loop is CASSFSGGGYGYTF. The CDR3 region has the DNA TGTGCCAGCAGCTTCTCGGGGGGGGGCTATGGCTACACCTTC.

The V call is TRBV29-1, the J call TRBJ1-1, with TRBD1 as a possible D gene (6 bases). The germline V and J ends were trimmed by 6 bases and 4 bases, with 15 bases remaining between them. Germline CDR1 and CDR2: SQVTM and ANQGSEA. The CDR3 contains 13 residues. In DNA form, the CDR3 reads TGCAGCGTCAAAAGGGGGGGAGGCACTGAAGCTTTCTTT. Its translation is CSVKRGGGTEAFF.

This clone was found once. V and J are TRBV5-1 and TRBJ2-7; TRBD1 matches 10 bases. The CDR3 runs 13 residues. The V gene's germline CDR1 is SGHRS and CDR2 YFSETQ. V trimming: 7 bases; J trimming: 7 bases; junction bases outside the gene matches: 8. CDR3 nucleotide sequence: TGCGCCAGCTCCGGGACAGGGGCATGGGAGCAGTACTTC. Translation gives CASSGTGAWEQYF.

The gene calls are TRBV12-5 and TRBJ1-1, with D hard to call. This CDR3 contains 17 residues. CDR1 and CDR2 from the germline V gene are LGHNT and FRNRAP. Trimming removed 0 bases at V and 0 bases at J, with 14 bases between. As DNA, the CDR3 is TGTGCTAGTGGTTTGGTACGGTCGATGTTAATGAACACTGAAGCTTTCTTT. Translated, it gives CASGLVRSMLMNTEAFF.

This chain uses TRBV6-5 with TRBJ2-7; a possible D gene is TRBD1 (7 bases). Germline CDR1 is MNHEY and CDR2 is SVGAGI. V was pared by 8 bases and J by 1 base, with 18 bases between. This CDR3 has 15 amino acids. This CDR3 is CASRRDSRGSYEQYF. In DNA, the CDR3 is TGTGCCAGCCGGCGGGACAGCCGGGGGTCCTACGAGCAGTACTTC.

This chain uses TRBV11-1 with TRBJ1-1; the match to TRBD1 covers 10 bases. Unmatched junction bases numbered 4, after V lost 7 bases and J lost 5 bases. The germline CDR1 and CDR2 sequences are SGHAT and FQDESV (reference sequence). The CDR3 has 13 residues. As DNA, the CDR3 is TGTGCCAGCACCCGGACAGGGGGGACTGAAGCTTTCTTT. Translating gives CASTRTGGTEAFF.

The chain combines TRBV11-2 with TRBJ1-1; the match to TRBD1 covers 9 bases. CDR1 SGHAT and CDR2 FQNNGV come from the germline V gene. The junction had 3 bases not matched to a gene; V was cut back by 0 bases and J by 4 bases. CDR3 size: 15 residues. CDR3 in amino acids: CASSLDTGGGTEAFF. CDR3 DNA: TGTGCCAGCAGCTTAGATACAGGGGGCGGCACTGAAGCTTTCTTT.

Ten or more counts support this clone. V is TRBV6-2 or TRBV6-3 and J is TRBJ2-7; TRBD1 matches at 7 bases. Germline values: CDR1 MNHEY, CDR2 SVGEGT. There are 11 residues in the CDR3. J lost 7 bases, V lost 5 bases, and 2 bases had no gene match. The CDR3 reads CASSTTGEQYF. As DNA, the CDR3 is TGTGCCAGCAGTACGACAGGGGAGCAGTACTTC.